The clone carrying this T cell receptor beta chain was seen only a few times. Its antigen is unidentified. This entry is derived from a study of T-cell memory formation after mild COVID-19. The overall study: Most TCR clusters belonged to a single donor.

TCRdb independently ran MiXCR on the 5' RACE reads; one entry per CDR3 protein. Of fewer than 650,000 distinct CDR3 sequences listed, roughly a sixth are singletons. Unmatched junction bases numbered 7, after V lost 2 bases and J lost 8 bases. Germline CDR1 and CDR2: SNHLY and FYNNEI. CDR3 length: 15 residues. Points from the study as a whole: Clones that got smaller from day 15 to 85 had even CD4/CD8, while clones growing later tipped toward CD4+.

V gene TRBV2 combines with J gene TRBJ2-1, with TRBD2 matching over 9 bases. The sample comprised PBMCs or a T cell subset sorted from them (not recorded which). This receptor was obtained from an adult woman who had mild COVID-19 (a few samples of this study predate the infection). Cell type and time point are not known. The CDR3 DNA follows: TGTGCCAGCAGTGAACGGGCGGGAGGGTGGTATGAGCAGTTCTTC. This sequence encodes CASSERAGGWYEQFF.